Included here is one T cell receptor beta chain sequence, with context. Per germline, CDR1 KGHSH and CDR2 LQKENI. The CDR3 spans 17 residues. Trimming removed 3 bases from V and 3 bases from J; junction bases left unmatched: 7. This record comes from a study of T cells in narcolepsy. Sequenced by immunoSEQ multiplex PCR; TCRdb stores in-frame clones only, minus some. The sample lists 25,000 to 35,000 clones, roughly four fifths seen once, with more than 0.95% in the top ten. The sample consisted of CD45RA- memory CD4+ T cells from PBMCs. The genes are TRBV18 and TRBJ2-3; 12 bases are a match to TRBD2. This receptor was obtained from a human donor with narcolepsy. The CDR3 protein is CASSPLAGGGETDTQYF. In DNA form, the CDR3 reads TGTGCCAGCTCACCTCTAGCGGGAGGGGGTGAGACAGATACGCAGTATTTT.